These T cell receptor beta chains were read from a single sample in a study of cytomegalovirus exposure and HLA in healthy donors. The data were produced by immunoSEQ multiplex PCR, yet TCRdb's version contains in-frame clones alone and is incomplete. Here the sample spans about 160,000 clones, 65% to 85% being singletons. The source material was PBMCs. The receptor set was obtained from a boy between 2 and 10 years old in good health and CMV-seronegative. Each CDR3 is given with its conserved first and last residue. A D gene is named only where the DNA matches it firmly. Clone size appears in some rows only: once, few, many, or a class for an expanded clone.

>TRBD2|TRBV30|-|TRBJ2-7
CAWSPGLAGDLGQYF
TGTGCCTGGAGCCCCGGCTTAGCGGGGGACCTGGGGCAGTACTTC
>-|TRBV20-1|-|TRBJ1-1
CSATTTEAFF
TGCAGTGCCACAACCACTGAAGCTTTCTTT
>-|TRBV7-9|-|TRBJ2-2
CASSPQGPKAFTGELFF
TGTGCCAGCAGCCCCCAGGGTCCTAAGGCGTTCACCGGGGAGCTGTTTTTT
>TRBD2|TRBV13|-|TRBJ2-7
CASSLGGLAGYGEQYF
TGTGCCAGCAGCTTAGGGGGACTAGCGGGGTACGGCGAGCAGTACTTC
>-|TRBV30|-|TRBJ2-4
CAWSASLANVKNIQYF
TGTGCCTGGAGTGCCTCCTTGGCAAATGTCAAAAACATTCAGTACTTC
>TRBD1|TRBV5-1|few|TRBJ1-1
CASSLWTGDFEAFF
TGCGCCAGCAGCTTGTGGACAGGGGATTTTGAAGCTTTCTTT
>TRBD2|TRBV6-6|-|TRBJ2-1
CASSLVTSGANEQFF
TGTGCCAGCAGTTTAGTAACTAGCGGGGCTAATGAGCAGTTCTTC
>-|TRBV19|-|TRBJ2-3
CASSINLERTDTQYF
TGTGCCAGTAGTATAAATCTAGAGCGTACAGATACGCAGTATTTT
>-|TRBV15|few|TRBJ2-7
CATSRDSDIRGQYF
TGTGCCACCAGCAGAGATAGTGACATTCGGGGGCAGTACTTC
>TRBD1|TRBV7-2|-|TRBJ2-2
CASSPTGTGVTGELFF
TGTGCCAGCAGCCCAACCGGGACAGGGGTCACCGGGGAGCTGTTTTTT
>TRBD2|TRBV5-1|few|TRBJ2-3
CASSLAAGGPDTQYF
TGCGCCAGCAGCTTGGCGGCGGGAGGGCCCGATACGCAGTATTTT
>-|TRBV29-1|-|TRBJ1-1
CSVRGMNTEAFF
TGCAGCGTTCGAGGGATGAACACTGAAGCTTTCTTT
>-|TRBV2|-|TRBJ1-2
CASSPNQRARGYTF
TGTGCCAGCAGCCCAAATCAGAGGGCGCGGGGCTACACCTTC
>TRBD2|TRBV5-1|-|TRBJ2-5
CASSLAGTSGETQYF
TGCGCCAGCAGCTTGGCAGGGACTAGTGGGGAGACCCAGTACTTC
>TRBD1|TRBV27|-|TRBJ1-2
CASSGTGVFHGYTF
TGTGCCAGCAGTGGGACAGGGGTTTTCCATGGCTACACCTTC
>-|TRBV2|once|TRBJ2-5
CASSTSYMETQYF
TGTGCCAGCAGTACCAGTTATATGGAGACCCAGTACTTC
>-|TRBV2|-|TRBJ1-4
CASRENRATNEKLFF
TGTGCCAGCAGGGAGAACCGCGCAACTAATGAAAAACTGTTTTTT
>-|TRBV7-9|-|TRBJ2-7
CASSPSDKYEQYF
TGTGCCAGCAGCCCCTCGGACAAGTACGAGCAGTACTTC
>TRBD1|TRBV4-3|-|TRBJ1-4
CASSHQGGMTNEKLFF
TGCGCCAGCAGCCACCAGGGGGGTATGACTAATGAAAAACTGTTTTTT
>TRBD2|TRBV4-1|-|TRBJ2-7
CASSHRPGLAGGRTYEQYF
TGCGCCAGCAGCCACAGACCGGGACTAGCGGGAGGGAGAACCTACGAGCAGTACTTC
>TRBD2|TRBV5-4|once|TRBJ2-7
CASSFGLAGGRYEQYF
TGTGCCAGCAGCTTTGGACTAGCGGGAGGTCGCTACGAGCAGTACTTC
>TRBD1|TRBV29-1|-|TRBJ2-3
CSVIEGQGMITDTQYF
TGCAGCGTCATCGAGGGACAGGGGATGATCACAGATACGCAGTATTTT
>-|TRBV5-6|-|TRBJ1-2
CASSLTGAANYGYTF
TGTGCCAGCAGCTTGACAGGAGCCGCTAACTATGGCTACACCTTC
>-|TRBV7-2|-|TRBJ2-2
CASSFQGAGTGELFF
TGTGCCAGCAGCTTCCAGGGTGCTGGCACCGGGGAGCTGTTTTTT
>TRBD2|TRBV15|-|TRBJ2-4
CATSRGTSGIKNIQYF
TGTGCCACCAGCAGAGGCACTAGCGGGATCAAAAACATTCAGTACTTC
>-|TRBV5-1|once|TRBJ2-5
CASSLGGPGETQYF
TGCGCCAGCAGCTTGGGGGGCCCTGGGGAGACCCAGTACTTC
>-|TRBV9|once|TRBJ1-4
CASSVEDSEKLFF
TGTGCCAGCAGCGTAGAAGACAGCGAAAAACTGTTTTTT
>TRBD1|TRBV30|once|TRBJ1-4
CAWRIRGVNEKLFF
TGTGCCTGGAGGATCAGGGGGGTTAATGAAAAACTGTTTTTT
>-|TRBV27|-|TRBJ1-2
CASATHLGGGYTF
TGTGCCAGCGCGACCCATTTGGGGGGTGGCTACACCTTC
>TRBD2|TRBV5-6|once|TRBJ2-7
CASSLLAGNYEQYF
TGTGCCAGCAGCTTGTTAGCGGGAAACTACGAGCAGTACTTC
>-|TRBV4-1|-|TRBJ2-3
CASSQGAGTQYF
TGCGCCAGCAGCCAAGGGGCTGGTACGCAGTATTTT
>TRBD1|TRBV5-8|-|TRBJ1-4
CASSPGTGSTNEKLFF
TGTGCCAGCAGTCCCGGGACAGGTTCTACGAATGAAAAACTGTTTTTT
>-|TRBV27|-|TRBJ2-5
CASSLRVTETQYF
TGTGCCAGCAGTTTAAGAGTTACAGAGACCCAGTACTTC
>TRBD2|TRBV13|-|TRBJ2-3
CASRERGSDTQYF
TGTGCCAGCAGGGAGCGGGGCTCAGATACGCAGTATTTT
>TRBD2|TRBV7-8|-|TRBJ2-5
CASSLASLAGGLPLRQETQYF
TGTGCCAGCAGCTTAGCGAGTTTAGCGGGGGGACTACCGCTCCGCCAAGAGACCCAGTACTTC
>TRBD2|TRBV5-1|-|TRBJ2-5
CASSFELARQETQYF
TGCGCCAGCAGCTTTGAACTAGCGAGACAAGAGACCCAGTACTTC
>-|TRBV7-7|-|TRBJ2-2
CASSLRAIGRANTGELFF
TGTGCCAGCAGCTTAAGAGCGATCGGCAGGGCGAACACCGGGGAGCTGTTTTTT
>-|TRBV18|once|TRBJ2-5
CASSPQAQETQYF
TGTGCCAGCTCACCTCAGGCGCAAGAGACCCAGTACTTC
>TRBD2|TRBV7-9|once|TRBJ2-1
CASSETSGGMNEQFF
TGTGCCAGCAGCGAGACTAGCGGGGGGATGAATGAGCAGTTCTTC
>TRBD2|TRBV9|-|TRBJ2-3
CASSITGTSGKDTQYF
TGTGCCAGCAGCATTACCGGGACTAGCGGGAAAGATACGCAGTATTTT
>TRBD2|TRBV2|-|TRBJ2-5
CASGLAGGHQYF
TGTGCCAGCGGACTAGCGGGGGGGCATCAGTACTTC
>TRBD1|TRBV4-3|-|TRBJ1-6
CASSQVDRDSPLHF
TGCGCCAGCAGCCAAGTAGACAGGGACTCACCCCTCCACTTT
>-|TRBV6-6|once|TRBJ1-1
CASSYGGLAAREAFF
TGTGCCAGCAGTTACGGGGGCCTAGCAGCTAGGGAAGCTTTCTTT